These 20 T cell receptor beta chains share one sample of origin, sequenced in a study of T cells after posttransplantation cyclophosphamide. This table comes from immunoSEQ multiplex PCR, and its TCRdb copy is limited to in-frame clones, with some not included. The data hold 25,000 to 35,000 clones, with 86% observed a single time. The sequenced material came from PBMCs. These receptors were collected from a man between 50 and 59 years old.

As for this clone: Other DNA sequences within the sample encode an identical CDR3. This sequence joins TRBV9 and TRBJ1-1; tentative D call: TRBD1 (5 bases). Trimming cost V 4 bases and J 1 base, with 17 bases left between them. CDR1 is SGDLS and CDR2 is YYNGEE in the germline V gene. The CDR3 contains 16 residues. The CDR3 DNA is TGTGCCAGCAGCCCGATTGCCCGTCAGGGGAACACTGAAGCTTTCTTT. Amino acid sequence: CASSPIARQGNTEAFF.

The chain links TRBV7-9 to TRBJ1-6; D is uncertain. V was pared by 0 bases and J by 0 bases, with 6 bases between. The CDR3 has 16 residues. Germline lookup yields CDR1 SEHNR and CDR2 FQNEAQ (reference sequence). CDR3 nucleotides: TGTGCCAGCAGCTTAGCCCCCGTCTCCTATAATTCACCCCTCCACTTT. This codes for CASSLAPVSYNSPLHF.

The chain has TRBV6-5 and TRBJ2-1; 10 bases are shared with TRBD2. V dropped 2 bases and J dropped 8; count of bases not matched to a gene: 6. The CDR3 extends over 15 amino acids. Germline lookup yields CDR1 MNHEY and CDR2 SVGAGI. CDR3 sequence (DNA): TGTGCCAGCAGTTACAAGCGGGAGGGAGTCTATGAGCAGTTCTTC. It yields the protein CASSYKREGVYEQFF.

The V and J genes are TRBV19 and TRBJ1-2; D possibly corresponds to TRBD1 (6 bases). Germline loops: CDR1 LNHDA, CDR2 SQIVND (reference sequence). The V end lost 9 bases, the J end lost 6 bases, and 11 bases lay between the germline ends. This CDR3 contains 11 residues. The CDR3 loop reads CASTRGNGYTF. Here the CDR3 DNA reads TGTGCCAGCACAAGGGGGAATGGCTACACCTTC.

The CDR3 coding sequence is TGCAGCGTTAACTCTCATAACACCGGGGAGCTGTTTTTT. Protein product: CSVNSHNTGELFF. V usage is TRBV29-1 and J usage is TRBJ2-2; the D is unclear. CDR1 SQVTM and CDR2 ANQGSEA come from the germline V gene. The germline V and J ends were trimmed by 5 bases and 2 bases, with 9 bases remaining between them. This CDR3 region has 13 residues.

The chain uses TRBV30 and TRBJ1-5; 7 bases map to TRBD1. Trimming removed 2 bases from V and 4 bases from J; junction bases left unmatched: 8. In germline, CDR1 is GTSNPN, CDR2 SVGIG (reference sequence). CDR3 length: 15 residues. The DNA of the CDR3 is TGTGCCTGGAGTCCTACAAAGGGGGCGAATCAGCCCCAGCATTTT. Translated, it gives CAWSPTKGANQPQHF.

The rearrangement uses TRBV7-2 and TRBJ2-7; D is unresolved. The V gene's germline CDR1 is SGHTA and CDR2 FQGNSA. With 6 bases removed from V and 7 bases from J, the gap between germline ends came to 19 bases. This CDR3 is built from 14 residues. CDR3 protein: CASRLSTVLNEQYF. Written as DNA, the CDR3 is TGTGCCAGCAGATTAAGTACAGTTCTTAATGAGCAGTACTTC.

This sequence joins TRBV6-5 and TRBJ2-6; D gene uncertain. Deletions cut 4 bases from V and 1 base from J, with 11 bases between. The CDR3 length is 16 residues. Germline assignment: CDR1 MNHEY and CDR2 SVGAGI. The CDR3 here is CASSLESGSGANVLTF. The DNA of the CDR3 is TGTGCCAGCAGTTTAGAATCAGGATCTGGGGCCAACGTCCTGACTTTC.

The CDR3 spells CASSVGQMNTEAFF. CDR3 coding DNA: TGTGCCAGCAGCGTAGGCCAGATGAACACTGAAGCTTTCTTT. The chain is built from TRBV9 and TRBJ1-1; D not certain. Trimming stripped 0 bases from V and 0 bases from J, with 6 bases between. Germline CDR1 is SGDLS and CDR2 is YYNGEE. The CDR3 loop spans 14 amino acids.

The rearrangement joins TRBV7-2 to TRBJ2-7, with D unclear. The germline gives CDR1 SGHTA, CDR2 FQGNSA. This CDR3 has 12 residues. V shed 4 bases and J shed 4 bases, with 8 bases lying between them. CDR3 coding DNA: TGTGCCAGCAGCTCGCCAGGATACGAGCAGTACTTC. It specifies CASSSPGYEQYF.

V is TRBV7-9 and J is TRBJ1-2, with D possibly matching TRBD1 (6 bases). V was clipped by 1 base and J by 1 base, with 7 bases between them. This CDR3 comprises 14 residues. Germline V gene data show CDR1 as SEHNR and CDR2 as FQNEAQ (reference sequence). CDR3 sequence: CASSLGGGNYGYTF. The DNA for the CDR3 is TGTGCCAGCAGCTTAGGAGGGGGTAACTATGGCTACACCTTC.

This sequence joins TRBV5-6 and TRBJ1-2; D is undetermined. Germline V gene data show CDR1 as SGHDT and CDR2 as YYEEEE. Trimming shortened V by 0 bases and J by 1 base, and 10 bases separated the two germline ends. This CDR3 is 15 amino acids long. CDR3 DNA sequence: TGTGCCAGCAGCTTGGGACAACTTCTTAACTATGGCTACACCTTC. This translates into CASSLGQLLNYGYTF.

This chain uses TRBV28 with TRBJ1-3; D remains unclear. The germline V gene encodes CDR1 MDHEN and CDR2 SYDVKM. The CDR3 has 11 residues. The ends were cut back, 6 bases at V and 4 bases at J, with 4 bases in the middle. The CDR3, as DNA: TGTGCCAGCAGCCGGGGAAACACCATATATTTT. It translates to CASSRGNTIYF.

CDR3 amino acids: CASSSHDRGLQETQYF. The CDR3 nucleotides read TGTGCCAGCAGCTCCCATGACAGGGGGCTTCAAGAGACCCAGTACTTC. The chain couples TRBV7-9 to TRBJ2-5; the match to TRBD1 covers 10 bases. V dropped 4 bases and J dropped 2; count of bases not matched to a gene: 7. The germline CDR1 and CDR2 sequences are SEHNR and FQNEAQ (reference sequence). The CDR3 runs 16 residues.

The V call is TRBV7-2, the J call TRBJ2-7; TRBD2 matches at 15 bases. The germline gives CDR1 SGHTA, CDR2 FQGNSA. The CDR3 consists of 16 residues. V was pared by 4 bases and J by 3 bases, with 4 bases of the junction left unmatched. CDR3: CASSWTSGGANYEQYF. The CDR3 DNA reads TGTGCCAGCAGCTGGACTAGCGGGGGGGCCAACTACGAGCAGTACTTC. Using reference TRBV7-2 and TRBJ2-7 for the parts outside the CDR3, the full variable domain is GAGVSQSPSNKVTEKGKDVELRCDPISGHTALYWYRQSLGQGLEFLIYFQGNSAPDKSGLPSDRFSAERTGGSVSTLTIQRTQQEDSAVYLCASSWTSGGANYEQYFGPGTRLTVT.

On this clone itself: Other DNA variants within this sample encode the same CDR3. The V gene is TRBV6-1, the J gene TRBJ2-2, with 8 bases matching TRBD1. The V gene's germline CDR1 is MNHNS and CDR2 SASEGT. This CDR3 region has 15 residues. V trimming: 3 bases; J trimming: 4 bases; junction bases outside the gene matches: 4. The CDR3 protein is CASSDRQGRTGELFF. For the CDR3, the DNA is TGTGCCAGCAGTGACCGACAGGGGCGCACCGGGGAGCTGTTTTTT.

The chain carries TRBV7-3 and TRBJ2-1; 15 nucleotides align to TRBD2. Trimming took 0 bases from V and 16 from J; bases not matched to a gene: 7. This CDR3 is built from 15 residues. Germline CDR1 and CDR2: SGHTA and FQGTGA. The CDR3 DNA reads TGTGCCAGCAGCTTAACGGGCGGGACTAGCGGGAGGATCTTCTTC. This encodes CASSLTGGTSGRIFF.

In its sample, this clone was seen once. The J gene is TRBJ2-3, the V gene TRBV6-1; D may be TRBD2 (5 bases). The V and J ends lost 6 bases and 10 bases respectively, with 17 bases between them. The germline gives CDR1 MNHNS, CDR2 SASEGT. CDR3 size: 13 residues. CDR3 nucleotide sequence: TGTGCCAGCAGCCCCACGGTCGGGGATTCGCAGTATTTT. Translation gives CASSPTVGDSQYF.

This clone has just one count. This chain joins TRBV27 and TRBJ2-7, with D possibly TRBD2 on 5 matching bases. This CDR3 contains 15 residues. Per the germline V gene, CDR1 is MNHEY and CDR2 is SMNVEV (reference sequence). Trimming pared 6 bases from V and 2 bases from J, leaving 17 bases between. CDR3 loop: CASSPPWRVAYEQYF. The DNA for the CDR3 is TGTGCCAGCAGCCCTCCGTGGCGGGTGGCCTACGAGCAGTACTTC.

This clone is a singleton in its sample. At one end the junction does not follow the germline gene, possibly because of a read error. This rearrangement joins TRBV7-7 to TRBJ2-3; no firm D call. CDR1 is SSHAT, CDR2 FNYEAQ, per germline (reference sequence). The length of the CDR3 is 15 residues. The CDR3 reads CASSLFPTGTDTQYF. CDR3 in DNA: TGTGCTAGCAGCTTATTTCCTACGGGCACAGATACGCAGTATTTT.